These 23 T cell receptor beta chains were sequenced from one sample in a study of T cells after yellow fever vaccination. TCRdb re-analysed the 5' RACE reads in MiXCR, keeping a single row per CDR3 protein. This sample has some 390,000 distinct CDR3 sequences; about 19% occur once, and the top ten carry roughly a sixth. The sequencing used PBMCs, collected before the yellow fever booster vaccination. These TCRs come from a man aged 18 to 30 who received the YFV17D yellow fever vaccine.

V and J are TRBV5-6 and TRBJ2-7; the D gene could be TRBD1 or TRBD2 (5 bases each). CDR3 size: 14 residues. Deletions cut 2 bases from V and 2 bases from J, with 11 bases between. CDR1 and CDR2 (germline): SGHDT, YYEEEE. Here the CDR3 reads CASSFGTAPYEQYF. In DNA, the CDR3 is TGTGCCAGCAGCTTCGGGACCGCGCCCTACGAGCAGTACTTC.

This clonotype has a handful of counts. This rearrangement joins TRBV27 to TRBJ1-1, with D possibly TRBD1 on 5 matching bases. V shed 1 base and J shed 0 bases, with 9 bases lying between them. CDR1 is MNHEY and CDR2 is SMNVEV in the germline V gene (reference sequence). The CDR3 covers 15 residues. The CDR3 DNA reads as TGTGCCAGCAGTTTATGGGGGGTGATGAACACTGAAGCTTTCTTT. Its translation: CASSLWGVMNTEAFF.

The chain joins TRBV7-2 to TRBJ2-3; 9 bases line up with TRBD2. Looked up from germline, CDR1 is SGHTA and CDR2 is FQGNSA. The CDR3 is made up of 20 amino acids. V shed 3 bases and J 0 bases; nucleotides not matched to a gene: 16. The CDR3 DNA is TGTGCCAGCAGCTTGATTGGCGGGGGGGTTTCTTTGACCAGCACAGATACGCAGTATTTT. This gives the protein CASSLIGGGVSLTSTDTQYF.

The table lists this clonotype with many counts. V and J are TRBV6-5 and TRBJ2-2, with D possibly matching TRBD1 (6 bases). Germline loops: CDR1 MNHEY, CDR2 SVGAGI. V was trimmed by 5 bases and J by 5 bases, leaving 15 bases between them. CDR3 length: 15 residues. The CDR3 region has the DNA TGTGCCAGCAGTCCTGAAGGGGGTTGGACCGGGGAGCTGTTTTTT. Protein sequence: CASSPEGGWTGELFF.

This clonotype was found a few times. The genes are TRBV4-3 and TRBJ2-1; TRBD2 might be the D (6 bases). This CDR3 contains 17 residues. Between the trimmed V and J ends, which lost 2 bases and 1 base, there was a span of 15 bases. Germline loops: CDR1 LGHNA, CDR2 YSLEER. The CDR3 here is CASSQPGLQPSYNEQFF. DNA of the CDR3: TGCGCCAGCAGCCAACCGGGACTCCAACCATCCTACAATGAGCAGTTCTTC.

This clonotype was seen just once. This chain connects TRBV5-6 to TRBJ2-7; D not certain. Trimming removed 2 bases from V and 2 bases from J, with 5 bases in between. This CDR3 is built from 12 residues. Germline lookup yields CDR1 SGHDT and CDR2 YYEEEE. CDR3 nucleotides: TGTGCCAGCAGCTTTCGGACCTACGAGCAGTACGTC. It specifies CASSFRTYEQYV.

The rearrangement joins TRBV5-1 to TRBJ1-3; 8 bases align to TRBD1. The CDR3 sequence is 16 residues long. The germline V gene has CDR1 SGHRS and CDR2 YFSETQ. Trimming removed 0 bases from V and 0 bases from J; junction bases left unmatched: 2. The CDR3 region has the DNA TGCGCCAGCAGCTTGGTGGGACAGGTCTCTGGAAACACCATATATTTT. Translating gives CASSLVGQVSGNTIYF. The full variable domain, in which reference TRBV5-1 and TRBJ1-3 provide the parts outside the CDR3, is KAGVTQTPRYLIKTRGQQVTLSCSPISGHRSVSWYQQTPGQGLQFLFEYFSETQRNKGNFPGRFSGRQFSNSRSEMNVSTLELGDSALYLCASSLVGQVSGNTIYFGEGSWLTVV.

V is TRBV5-1 and J is TRBJ1-5, with TRBD1 as a possible D gene (5 bases). Per the germline V gene, CDR1 is SGHRS and CDR2 is YFSETQ. V was cut by 0 bases and J by 5 bases, with 15 bases left in between. This CDR3 region has 16 residues. The CDR3 bases are TGCGCCAGCAGCTTGGATGGGGGGGGTCGCGATCAGCCCCAGCATTTT. Protein product: CASSLDGGGRDQPQHF.

This clonotype was counted between two and nine times. The V gene is TRBV7-2, the J gene TRBJ1-6; maybe TRBD1 (5 bases). The germline V and J ends were trimmed by 5 bases and 10 bases, with 18 bases remaining between them. CDR3 length equals 15 residues. Germline V gene lookup returns CDR1 SGHTA and CDR2 FQGNSA. CDR3 residues: CASSEQERLSSPLHF. CDR3 nucleotide sequence: TGTGCCAGCAGCGAACAGGAACGGCTGAGCTCACCCCTCCACTTT.

J is TRBJ1-4 and V is TRBV10-3, with TRBD1 matching 7 bases. Germline values: CDR1 ENHRY, CDR2 SYGVKD. Trimming removed 3 bases from V and 0 bases from J; junction bases left unmatched: 4. The CDR3 is 16 residues long. In DNA, the CDR3 is TGTGCCATCAGTGAAGGGGGCCCGTCAACTAATGAAAAACTGTTTTTT. Translated: CAISEGGPSTNEKLFF.

This clonotype was observed a few times. The chain joins TRBV4-3 to TRBJ2-7; tentatively, D is TRBD2 (5 bases). Germline CDR1 reads LGHNA; CDR2 reads YSLEER. Trimming shortened V by 1 base and J by 1 base, and 11 bases separated the two germline ends. The CDR3 consists of 15 residues. The CDR3 is CASSQGLGGSYEQYV. CDR3 in DNA: TGCGCCAGCAGCCAAGGCCTCGGAGGATCCTACGAGCAGTACGTC.

The chain couples TRBV7-2 to TRBJ2-3; 9 nucleotides align to TRBD2. V dropped 5 bases and J dropped 1; count of bases not matched to a gene: 7. Per the germline V gene, CDR1 is SGHTA and CDR2 is FQGNSA. This CDR3 is built from 16 residues. CDR3 amino acids: CASSLSVAGGTDTQYF. CDR3 DNA: TGTGCCAGCAGCCTCTCGGTAGCGGGGGGCACAGATACGCAGTATTTT.

A remark on this clonotype: This could be a read error, since a much larger clone is one nucleotide away. This rearrangement joins TRBV18 to TRBJ1-5, with D unclear. CDR1 KGHSH and CDR2 LQKENI come from the germline V gene. The CDR3 is 13 amino acids. The germline V and J ends were trimmed by 2 bases and 4 bases, with 6 bases remaining between them. In DNA, the CDR3 is TGTGCCAGCTCACCAGGGAAGAATCAGCCCCAGCATTTT. Its translation is CASSPGKNQPQHF. Using reference TRBV18 and TRBJ1-5 for the parts outside the CDR3, the full variable domain is NAGVMQNPRHLVRRRGQEARLRCSPMKGHSHVYWYRQLPEEGLKFMVYLQKENIIDESGMPKERFSAEFPKEGPSILRIQQVVRGDSAAYFCASSPGKNQPQHFGDGTRLSIL.

This chain joins TRBV5-1 and TRBJ1-2; 7 nucleotides align to TRBD1. Germline-derived CDR1 and CDR2 are SGHRS and YFSETQ. V lost 3 bases to trimming and J lost 7 bases; unmatched junction nucleotides: 12. The CDR3 length is 15 residues. Here the CDR3 DNA reads TGCGCCAGCAGCTCCGGGACAGCCGCCTATGGTGGCTACACCTTC. This encodes CASSSGTAAYGGYTF.

V usage is TRBV9 and J usage is TRBJ2-5; 8 positions match TRBD2. This CDR3 is 17 amino acids long. After removal of 4 bases from V and 2 bases from J, the junction contained 13 bases not matched to a gene. Germline CDR1 and CDR2: SGDLS and YYNGEE. The CDR3: CASSFSGGRGGQETQYF. DNA of the CDR3: TGTGCCAGCAGCTTTTCGGGGGGGCGAGGTGGGCAAGAGACCCAGTACTTC.

The rearrangement uses TRBV2 and TRBJ1-1; unclear D gene. Trimming cost V 7 bases and J 0 bases, with 9 bases left between them. This CDR3 has 13 residues. Germline V CDR1 and CDR2: SNHLY, FYNNEI. The CDR3 protein is CASMRAMNTEAFF. The CDR3 DNA follows: TGTGCCAGCATGAGGGCAATGAACACTGAAGCTTTCTTT.

This clonotype was found a few times. At one of its ends the junction is not consistent with the germline gene, which may arise from a read error. J is TRBJ1-2 and V is TRBV12-3 or TRBV12-4; a weak D match, TRBD1 (5 bases). The CDR3 runs to 11 residues. CDR3 sequence: CASSNRASGVF. The CDR3 region has the DNA TGTGCCAGCTCCAATAGGGCGTCGGGGGTCTTC.

This clonotype was observed a few times. Germline is not matched at one junction end, which may reflect a read error. The chain links TRBV5-1 to TRBJ1-1, with 7 bases fitting TRBD1. The CDR3 has 13 residues. In germline, CDR1 is SGHRS, CDR2 YFSETQ. CDR3 nucleotide sequence: TGTGCCAGCAGTTTACAGGGGACAACTGAAGCTTTCTTT. This codes for CASSLQGTTEAFF.

This clonotype was recorded a few times. The junction differs from germline at one of its ends, possibly a read error. The chain is built from TRBV7-2 and TRBJ2-1; D may be TRBD2 (6 bases). The V gene's germline CDR1 is SGHTA and CDR2 FQGNSA. The CDR3 has 15 residues. Here the CDR3 reads CASSFLSRGYSEQFF. The CDR3 nucleotides are TGTGCCAGCAGCTTCCTTTCACGGGGGTACAGTGAGCAGTTCTTC.

CDR3 amino acids: CSVVPDRLEGYTF. As DNA, the CDR3 is TGCAGCGTTGTACCTGACCGTCTTGAAGGCTACACCTTC. This rearrangement joins TRBV29-1 to TRBJ1-2; D is unclear. Germline V CDR1 and CDR2: SQVTM, ANQGSEA. This CDR3 is built from 13 residues. V gave up 4 bases and J gave up 8 bases, with 17 bases separating them.

V usage is TRBV19 and J usage is TRBJ1-5, with 9 bases aligning to TRBD1. The ends lost 8 bases at V and 7 bases at J; junction bases unmatched: 3. The CDR3 runs 12 residues. CDR1 and CDR2 from the germline V gene are LNHDA and SQIVND (reference sequence). CDR3: CASRQGVQPQHF. CDR3 bases: TGTGCCAGTCGACAGGGGGTACAGCCCCAGCATTTT. The full variable domain, in which reference TRBV19 and TRBJ1-5 provide the parts outside the CDR3, is DGGITQSPKYLFRKEGQNVTLSCEQNLNHDAMYWYRQDPGQGLRLIYYSQIVNDFQKGDIAEGYSVSREKKESFPLTVTSAQKNPTAFYLCASRQGVQPQHFGDGTRLSIL.

The J gene is TRBJ2-3, the V gene TRBV7-6; D unresolved. This CDR3 has 16 residues. V lost 5 bases and J 4 bases, leaving 19 bases between the germline ends. Germline V lookup: CDR1 SGHVS, CDR2 FNYEAQ. CDR3 bases: TGTGCCAGCAGCCCCGGACCGCGGACCCGCGCAGATACGCAGTATTTT. Translation gives CASSPGPRTRADTQYF.

The count of this clonotype is one. This chain uses TRBV28 with TRBJ2-3; tentative D call: TRBD2 (5 bases). The CDR3 spans 16 residues. CDR1 and CDR2 from the germline V gene are MDHEN and SYDVKM. V shed 8 bases and J shed 0 bases, with 18 bases lying between them. This CDR3 is CASSNPPEDSTDTQYF. CDR3 nucleotide sequence: TGTGCCAGCTCCAACCCCCCGGAGGATAGCACAGATACGCAGTATTTT.